A selection of T cell receptor beta chains follows, all from one sample in a study of CD4 T cells in relation to SARS-CoV-2 and coronaviruses. Produced via immunoSEQ multiplex PCR; TCRdb's table is partial and in-frame only. This table has tens of thousands of clones, approximately 94% appearing once. Sample: naive CD4+ T cells from PBMCs. The receptors stem from a human donor in good health. The CDR3 runs from the conserved cysteine through the conserved F or W. The order of the fields is J gene, clone size, CDR3 length, D gene, V gene, CDR3 protein, CDR3 DNA. D genes are given only for firm matches. The size of a clone is reported for some rows only, either as once, few or many, or as a class for expanded clones.

>TRBJ1-5|few|12|TRBD1|TRBV30
CALDRGNQPQHF
TGTGCCCTAGACAGGGGCAATCAGCCCCAGCATTTT
>TRBJ2-5|-|17|TRBD2|TRBV4-2
CASSQDPAGGLQETQYF
TGTGCCAGCAGCCAAGATCCGGCGGGAGGGCTGCAAGAGACCCAGTACTTC
>TRBJ2-1|-|16|-|TRBV30
CAWSTLRQGAYNEQFF
TGTGCCTGGAGCACCTTACGGCAGGGAGCCTACAATGAGCAGTTCTTC
>TRBJ2-1|-|15|TRBD2|TRBV7-9
CASSLVAAGANEQFF
TGTGCCAGCAGCTTAGTTGCGGCGGGAGCCAATGAGCAGTTCTTC
>TRBJ2-2|few|16|TRBD1|TRBV5-1
CASSPGQGGTSGELFF
TGCGCCAGCAGCCCAGGACAGGGGGGAACCTCCGGGGAGCTGTTTTTT
>TRBJ2-3|-|11|TRBD1|TRBV20-1
CSGTGGDTQYF
TGCAGTGGTACAGGGGGGGATACGCAGTATTTT
>TRBJ1-2|-|13|-|TRBV19
CASSILNLYGYTF
TGTGCCAGTAGTATTTTGAACCTCTATGGCTACACCTTC
>TRBJ1-4|-|17|-|TRBV28
CASSRITPGRANEKLFF
TGTGCCAGCAGTCGCATTACCCCAGGGAGAGCTAATGAAAAACTGTTTTTT
>TRBJ1-3|-|13|-|TRBV5-1
CASSLDMWNTIYF
TGCGCCAGCAGCCTGGATATGTGGAACACCATATATTTT
>TRBJ2-3|-|16|-|TRBV18
CASSRSVPRSTDTQYF
TGTGCCAGCTCACGATCAGTACCTAGAAGCACAGATACGCAGTATTTT
>TRBJ1-4|once|15|-|TRBV7-9
CASSLAGGSNEKLFF
TGTGCCAGCAGCTTAGCAGGGGGAAGTAATGAAAAACTGTTTTTT
>TRBJ2-5|-|14|-|TRBV18
CASSPLETKETQYF
TGTGCCAGCTCACCTCTAGAGACGAAAGAGACCCAGTACTTC
>TRBJ1-1|-|16|TRBD1|TRBV14
CASSQQGAAMNTEAFF
TGTGCCAGCAGCCAACAGGGGGCCGCGATGAACACTGAAGCTTTCTTT